The present entry profiles one TCR beta chain with its context. The data derive from a study of cytomegalovirus exposure and HLA in healthy donors. Profiled with immunoSEQ multiplex PCR; TCRdb holds only in-frame clones, not every one. The sample consists of approximately 260,000 clones, roughly 86% of them appearing once. The V end was cut by 0 bases, the J end by 7 bases, with 4 bases between. CDR3 length: 12 amino acids. Germline CDR1 is LNHNV and CDR2 is YYDKDF (reference sequence). The sequencing input was PBMCs. The chain joins TRBV15 to TRBJ1-5; unclear D gene. The receptor was isolated from a woman aged 25 to 39 in good health and CMV-seropositive. CDR3 region: CATSRDLQPQHF. The CDR3 DNA reads as TGTGCCACCAGCAGAGATCTGCAGCCCCAGCATTTT.